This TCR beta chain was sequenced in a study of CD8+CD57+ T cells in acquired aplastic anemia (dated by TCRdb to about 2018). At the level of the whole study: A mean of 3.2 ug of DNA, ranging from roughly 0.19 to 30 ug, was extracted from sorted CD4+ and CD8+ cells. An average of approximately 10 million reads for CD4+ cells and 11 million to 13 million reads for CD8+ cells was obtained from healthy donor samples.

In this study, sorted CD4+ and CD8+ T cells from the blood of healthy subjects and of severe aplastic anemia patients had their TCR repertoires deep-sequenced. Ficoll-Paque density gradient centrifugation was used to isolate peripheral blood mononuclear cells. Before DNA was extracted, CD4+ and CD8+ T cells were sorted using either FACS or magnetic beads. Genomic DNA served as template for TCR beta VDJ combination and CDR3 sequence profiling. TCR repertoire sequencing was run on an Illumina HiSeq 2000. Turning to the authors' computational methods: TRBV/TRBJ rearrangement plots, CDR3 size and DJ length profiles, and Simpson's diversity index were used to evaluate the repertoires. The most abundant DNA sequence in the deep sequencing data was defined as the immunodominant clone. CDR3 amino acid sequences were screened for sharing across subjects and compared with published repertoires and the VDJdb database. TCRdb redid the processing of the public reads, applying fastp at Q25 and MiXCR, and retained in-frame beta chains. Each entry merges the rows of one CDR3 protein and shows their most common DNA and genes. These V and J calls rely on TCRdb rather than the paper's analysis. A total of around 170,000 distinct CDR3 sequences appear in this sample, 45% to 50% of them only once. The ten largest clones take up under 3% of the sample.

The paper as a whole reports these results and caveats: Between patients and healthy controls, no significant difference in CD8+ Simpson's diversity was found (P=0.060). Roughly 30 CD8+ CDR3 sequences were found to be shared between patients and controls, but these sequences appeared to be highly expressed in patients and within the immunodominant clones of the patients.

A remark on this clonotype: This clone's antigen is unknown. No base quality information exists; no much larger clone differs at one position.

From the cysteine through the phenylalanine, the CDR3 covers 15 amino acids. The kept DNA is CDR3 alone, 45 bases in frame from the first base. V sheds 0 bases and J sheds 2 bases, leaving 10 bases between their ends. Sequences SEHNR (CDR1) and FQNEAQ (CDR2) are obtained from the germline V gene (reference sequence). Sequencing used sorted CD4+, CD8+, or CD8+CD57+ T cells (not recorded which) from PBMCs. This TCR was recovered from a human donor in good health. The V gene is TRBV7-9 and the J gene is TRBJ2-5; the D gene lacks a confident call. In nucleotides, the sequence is TGTGCCAGCAGCTTAGCGGAACACAGTCAAGAGACCCAGTACTTC. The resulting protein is CASSLAEHSQETQYF.